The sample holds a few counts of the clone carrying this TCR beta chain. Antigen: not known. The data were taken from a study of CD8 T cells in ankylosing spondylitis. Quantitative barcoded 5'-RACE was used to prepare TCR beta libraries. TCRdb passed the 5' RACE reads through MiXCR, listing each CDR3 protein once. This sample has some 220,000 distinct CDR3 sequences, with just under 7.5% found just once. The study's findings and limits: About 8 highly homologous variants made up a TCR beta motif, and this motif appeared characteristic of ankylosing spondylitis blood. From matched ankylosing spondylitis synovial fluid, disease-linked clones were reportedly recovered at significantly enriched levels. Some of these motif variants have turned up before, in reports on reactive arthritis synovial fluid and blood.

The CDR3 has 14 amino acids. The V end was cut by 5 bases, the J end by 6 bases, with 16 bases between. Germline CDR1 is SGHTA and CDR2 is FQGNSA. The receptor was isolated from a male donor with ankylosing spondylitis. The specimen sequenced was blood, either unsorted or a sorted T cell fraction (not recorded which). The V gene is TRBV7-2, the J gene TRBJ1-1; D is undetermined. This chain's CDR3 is CASSHIGSGAEAFF. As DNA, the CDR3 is TGTGCCAGCAGCCATATAGGATCCGGGGCTGAAGCTTTCTTT.